This T cell receptor beta chain was sequenced in a study of blood T cell repertoires in COVID-19. Study-level information: The United States, Italy and Spain supplied acute and convalescent COVID-19 samples. T cells, B-cell-depleted T cells, or PBMCs provided the cDNA or gDNA that served as material.

V dropped 8 bases and J dropped 7; count of bases not matched to a gene: 10. The CDR3 sequence is 15 residues long. Germline loops: CDR1 MDHEN, CDR2 SYDVKM. As handled by the study authors: Amplification of reference gene primers provided the estimated nucleated cell counts. The table came from immunoSEQ multiplex PCR; TCRdb's copy has only in-frame clones and leaves some out. The D gene and trimming were derived from the DNA, and the V and J assignments and clone size from that table. The sample yields fewer than 250,000 clones, around four fifths seen once. This receptor was identified in a woman between 55 and 75 years old with active or convalescent COVID-19. This chain connects TRBV28 to TRBJ2-2, with 10 bases fitting TRBD1. The sequencing sample was made of peripheral blood. The CDR3 DNA is TGTGCCAGCTCCAAGACAGGGGGCATGATCGGGGAGCTGTTTTTT. It specifies CASSKTGGMIGELFF.